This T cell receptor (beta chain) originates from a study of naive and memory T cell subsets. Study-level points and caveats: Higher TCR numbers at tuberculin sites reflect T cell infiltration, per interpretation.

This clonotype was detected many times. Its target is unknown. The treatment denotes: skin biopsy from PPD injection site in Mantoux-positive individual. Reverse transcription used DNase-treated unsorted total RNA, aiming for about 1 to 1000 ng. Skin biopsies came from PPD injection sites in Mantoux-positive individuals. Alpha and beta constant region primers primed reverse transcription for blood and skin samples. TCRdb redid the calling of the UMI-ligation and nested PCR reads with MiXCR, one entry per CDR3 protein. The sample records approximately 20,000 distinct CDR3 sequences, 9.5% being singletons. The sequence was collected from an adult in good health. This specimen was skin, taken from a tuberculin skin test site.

The CDR3 protein is CASSDGSTGELFF. The CDR3 region has the DNA TGTGCCAGCAGTGACGGGAGCACCGGGGAGCTGTTTTTT. The gene calls are TRBV6-4 and TRBJ2-2, with D possibly being TRBD2 (5 bases). V was clipped by 2 bases and J by 4 bases, with 5 bases between them. Germline values: CDR1 MRHNA, CDR2 SNTAGT. This CDR3 spans 13 amino acids.